This is a list of T cell receptor beta chains from one sample in a study of blood T cell repertoires in COVID-19. TCRdb's copy holds only in-frame clones and misses some; the assay was immunoSEQ multiplex PCR. The sample lists several thousand clones, about 85% occurring once. The sample comprised peripheral blood. Receptors originate from a human donor in a cohort sampled during active COVID-19. CDR3s include the opening cysteine and the closing phenylalanine or tryptophan. The order of the fields is D gene, CDR3 length, V gene, CDR3 protein. The D gene is left open where the match is weak.

TRBD2 | 15 | TRBV10-1 | CASSETSGVYNEQFF
- | 15 | TRBV7-2 | CASSLSPVLNTEAFF
- | 13 | TRBV7-9 | CASSFRAGNEQFF
- | 15 | TRBV9 | CASSPRAQGLVEQYF
- | 15 | TRBV4-3 | CASSQDGQLNTEAFF
TRBD2 | 18 | TRBV11-2 | CASSFLAGGPLSTGELFF
TRBD2 | 16 | TRBV5-5 | CASSLAGTSSYNEQFF
- | 15 | TRBV2 | CASTREVKAGTEAFF
TRBD2 | 13 | TRBV18 | CASSPRREGEQYF
- | 15 | TRBV4-3 | CASSQDPGIESGYTF
- | 15 | TRBV5-1 | CASSAVRGLAYEQYF
- | 16 | TRBV2 | CASSERSGNGANVLTF
TRBD1 | 14 | TRBV5-1 | CASSLGTGLETQYF
- | 13 | TRBV18 | CASSRTENSPLHF
TRBD2 | 15 | TRBV4-1 | CASSRVLAGDYEQYF